This is a list of T cell receptor beta chains from one sample in a study of blood T cell repertoires in COVID-19. Using immunoSEQ multiplex PCR, the repertoire was profiled, and TCRdb retains in-frame clones only, with some absent. The sample includes 93,000 or so clones, around 90% seen only once; the top ten take 3% to 4.5%. The sequenced sample consisted of peripheral blood. The receptors stem from a woman in her sixties or seventies with acute or convalescent COVID-19. Both conserved end residues are trimmed from each CDR3. The order of the fields is V gene, J gene, CDR3 protein.

v_call: TRBV29-1; j_call: TRBJ2-7; cdr3_aa: SASQGGAYEQY
v_call: TRBV27; j_call: TRBJ2-1; cdr3_aa: ASSFLNEQF
v_call: TRBV9; j_call: TRBJ1-6; cdr3_aa: ASSPRGGNNSPLH
v_call: TRBV5-1; j_call: TRBJ2-2; cdr3_aa: ASGTSGPGGTGELF
v_call: TRBV19; j_call: TRBJ1-1; cdr3_aa: ASRTGKVAEAF
v_call: TRBV19; j_call: TRBJ1-2; cdr3_aa: ASSSPISGIST
v_call: TRBV7-9; j_call: TRBJ1-4; cdr3_aa: ASSLGGTGYNEKLF
v_call: TRBV10-3; j_call: TRBJ1-1; cdr3_aa: AISESPGVGTEAF
v_call: TRBV3-1/TRBV3-2; j_call: TRBJ2-5; cdr3_aa: ASSPLGGRETQY
v_call: TRBV27; j_call: TRBJ2-7; cdr3_aa: ASSLGRGGRYEQY
v_call: TRBV28; j_call: TRBJ2-7; cdr3_aa: ASWDRRAYEQY
v_call: TRBV2; j_call: TRBJ2-1; cdr3_aa: ASSVLAVRGF
v_call: TRBV18; j_call: TRBJ2-1; cdr3_aa: ASSPRLAGLSYNEQF
v_call: TRBV4-2; j_call: TRBJ2-2; cdr3_aa: ASSQDPTGELF
v_call: TRBV11-3; j_call: TRBJ2-1; cdr3_aa: ASSLGLGRDYNEQF
v_call: TRBV9; j_call: TRBJ2-7; cdr3_aa: ASSVGQGKAYEQY
v_call: TRBV19; j_call: TRBJ2-2; cdr3_aa: ASQVSPPGLAGAEGAGELF
v_call: TRBV3-1/TRBV3-2; j_call: TRBJ2-2; cdr3_aa: ASSQFLAGAGSAGELF
v_call: TRBV7-6; j_call: TRBJ2-5; cdr3_aa: ASSLASPPLEYQETQY
v_call: TRBV3-1/TRBV3-2; j_call: TRBJ2-1; cdr3_aa: ASSQTSGQGTNEQF
v_call: TRBV18; j_call: TRBJ2-3; cdr3_aa: ASSPNTDTQY
v_call: TRBV5-1; j_call: TRBJ2-1; cdr3_aa: ASSLAPREGEQF
v_call: TRBV6-5; j_call: TRBJ1-1; cdr3_aa: ASSLDRRVKNTEAF
v_call: TRBV15; j_call: TRBJ2-2; cdr3_aa: ATSRRSTGELF
v_call: TRBV5-4; j_call: TRBJ2-5; cdr3_aa: ASSLEATKVWETQY
v_call: TRBV7-8; j_call: TRBJ2-2; cdr3_aa: ASLTRVTGELF
v_call: TRBV7-2; j_call: TRBJ2-3; cdr3_aa: ASSLMAGDSTDTQY
v_call: TRBV28; j_call: TRBJ2-7; cdr3_aa: ASSLLQGIGEQY
v_call: TRBV21-1; j_call: TRBJ1-1; cdr3_aa: ASSRPTENTEAF
v_call: TRBV28; j_call: TRBJ2-2; cdr3_aa: ASSRARWAGENTGELF
v_call: TRBV12-3/TRBV12-4; j_call: TRBJ1-1; cdr3_aa: ASSLPGNTEAF
v_call: TRBV19; j_call: TRBJ2-2; cdr3_aa: ASSIGGGDTGELF
v_call: TRBV12-3/TRBV12-4; j_call: TRBJ1-3; cdr3_aa: ASKGPSGNTIY